The clone carrying this T cell receptor beta chain was seen only a few times. The germline CDR1 and CDR2 sequences are SGHRS and YFSETQ. Trimming took 3 bases from V and 3 from J; bases not matched to a gene: 6. The CDR3 is made up of 15 amino acids. Profiled with immunoSEQ multiplex PCR; TCRdb holds only in-frame clones, not every one. The data contain some 300,000 clones, around 90% of them singletons. Donors were grouped by their self-reported clinical history. This entry comes from a study of blood T cell repertoires in COVID-19. The V gene is TRBV5-1, the J gene TRBJ2-5, with 9 bases matching TRBD1. The sequence derives from a woman in her late teens or twenties with acute COVID-19. Specimen: PBMCs or T cells enriched from blood (not recorded which). The CDR3 DNA reads TGCGCCAGCAGCTCTCCTGGGACAGGGAAAGAGACCCAGTACTTC. Its translation is CASSSPGTGKETQYF.